This entry lists 29 T cell receptor beta chains sequenced from one sample in a study of T cells in localized non-small cell lung cancer (dated by TCRdb to 2018 to 2021). Library generation was performed with the immunoSEQ multiplex PCR assay. As stored in TCRdb, this immuneACCESS dataset retains in-frame rearrangements with V and J assigned. A fraction of the clones does not appear; measured against another copy, unresolved V genes explain less than half of the discrepancy, and the remainder lacks a known reason. This sample lists fewer than 40,000 clones; 78% were detected once. Of the sample, 35% to 40% falls within the top ten clones. Here the sequenced sample was peripheral blood, taken before any cancer treatment. Receptors were obtained from a male donor aged 60 or older with stage II squamous cell lung carcinoma.

The chain carries TRBV27 and TRBJ1-1; D is possibly TRBD1 (6 bases). CDR3 length equals 14 residues. Deletions cut 3 bases from V and 4 bases from J, with 12 bases between. Germline lookup yields CDR1 MNHEY and CDR2 SMNVEV (reference sequence). This CDR3 is CASSFRLGGTEAFF. The CDR3 DNA reads as TGTGCCAGCAGTTTTAGGCTAGGGGGCACTGAAGCTTTCTTT.

This clone was found a few times. The chain is built from TRBV4-3 and TRBJ2-3, with D perhaps matching TRBD1 (5 bases). Germline CDR1 is LGHNA and CDR2 is YSLEER. This CDR3 is built from 14 residues. Between the trimmed V and J ends, which lost 0 bases and 5 bases, there was a span of 9 bases. The CDR3 loop reads CASSQDGRGDTQYF. Here the CDR3 DNA reads TGCGCCAGCAGCCAAGATGGAAGGGGAGATACGCAGTATTTT.

This CDR3 is CASSLQGKGEQFF. CDR3 bases: TGTGCCAGCAGCTTACAGGGTAAAGGTGAGCAGTTCTTC. This chain joins TRBV7-2 and TRBJ2-1, with a tentative D call TRBD1 (5 bases). The V gene's germline CDR1 is SGHTA and CDR2 FQGNSA. Trimming removed 2 bases at V and 9 bases at J, with 11 bases between. The CDR3 has 13 residues.

The CDR3 loop is CASSLVGRERGHTDTQYF. For the CDR3, the DNA is TGTGCCAGCAGCTTAGTCGGGCGGGAGAGGGGTCACACAGATACGCAGTATTTT. V and J are TRBV7-2 and TRBJ2-3; TRBD2 aligns across 7 bases. Germline CDR1 reads SGHTA; CDR2 reads FQGNSA. This CDR3 is 18 amino acids long. V was clipped by 1 base and J by 2 bases; unmatched bases: 12.

The chain combines TRBV14 with TRBJ2-7; tentatively, D is TRBD1 or TRBD2 (6 bases each). Germline V gives CDR1 SGHDN, CDR2 FVKESK. Trimming shortened V by 4 bases and J by 3 bases, and 16 bases separated the two germline ends. There are 15 residues in the CDR3. In DNA, the CDR3 is TGTGCCAGCAGCCCCGAAGGGGGGCTCATCTACGAGCAGTACTTC. Translating gives CASSPEGGLIYEQYF.

The rearrangement links TRBV2 to TRBJ2-5; tentative D call: TRBD1 (5 bases). CDR3 size: 14 residues. Trimming cost V 4 bases and J 1 base, with 10 bases left between them. Germline values: CDR1 SNHLY, CDR2 FYNNEI. The CDR3 DNA reads as TGTGCCAGCAGTGCCAGGGCGATCCAAGAGACCCAGTACTTC. Protein sequence: CASSARAIQETQYF. The full variable domain, its missing parts supplied by reference TRBV2 and TRBJ2-5, is EPEVTQTPSHQVTQMGQEVILRCVPISNHLYFYWYRQILGQKVEFLVSFYNNEISEKSEIFDDQFSVERPDGSNFTLKIRSTKLEDSAMYFCASSARAIQETQYFGPGTRLLVL.

The count of this clone is one. V and J are TRBV25-1 and TRBJ2-7, with TRBD2 matching over 12 bases. Trimming took 3 bases from V and 6 from J; bases not matched to a gene: 9. The CDR3 is made up of 16 amino acids. Germline loops: CDR1 MGHDK, CDR2 SYGVNS. CDR3 region: CASSDPRLAGVPEQYF. CDR3 nucleotide sequence: TGTGCCAGCAGTGACCCCCGACTAGCGGGAGTACCCGAGCAGTACTTC.

The V gene is TRBV6-5, the J gene TRBJ2-3; a possible D gene is TRBD1 (5 bases). Trimming removed 6 bases at V and 1 base at J, with 14 bases between. The length of the CDR3 is 15 residues. Germline values: CDR1 MNHEY, CDR2 SVGAGI. The chain's CDR3 is CASSPRDGGTDTQYF. The CDR3 DNA is TGTGCCAGCAGCCCCAGGGATGGGGGCACAGATACGCAGTATTTT.

The gene calls are TRBV7-2 and TRBJ2-3; D gene ambiguous. Trimming removed 5 bases from V and 2 bases from J, with 14 bases in between. Germline CDR1 is SGHTA and CDR2 is FQGNSA. The length of the CDR3 is 15 residues. The CDR3 region has the DNA TGTGCCAGCAGCGACCCTGGATCCGCCACAGATACGCAGTATTTT. This gives the protein CASSDPGSATDTQYF.

This chain links TRBV11-3 with TRBJ2-3; D possibly corresponds to TRBD2 (7 bases). CDR1 SGHNT and CDR2 YENEEA come from the germline V gene. The CDR3 totals 14 residues. The V end was cut by 6 bases, the J end by 2 bases, with 12 bases between. The CDR3 sequence: CASRSGTPTDTQYF. The CDR3 nucleotides read TGTGCCAGCAGGAGCGGGACACCCACAGATACGCAGTATTTT.

V gene TRBV9 combines with J gene TRBJ2-3, with D tentatively TRBD1 (5 bases). This CDR3 is built from 15 residues. CDR1 is SGDLS, CDR2 YYNGEE, per germline. The germline V and J ends were trimmed by 2 bases and 7 bases, with 17 bases remaining between them. The CDR3 sequence: CASSVGPQESNTQYF. CDR3 DNA sequence: TGTGCCAGCAGCGTCGGCCCACAGGAATCAAATACGCAGTATTTT.

The chain links TRBV29-1 to TRBJ1-2; TRBD1 matches at 10 bases. J gave up 4 bases and V 0 bases, and 11 bases lay outside the gene matches. Germline CDR1 reads SQVTM; CDR2 reads ANQGSEA. This CDR3 has 17 residues. DNA for the CDR3: TGCAGCGTTGAAGATTGGGACAGGGGAAAGGCAGGCTATGGCTACACCTTC. It specifies CSVEDWDRGKAGYGYTF.

The gene calls are TRBV2 and TRBJ2-1; TRBD2 matches 8 bases. The CDR3 totals 17 residues. The ends lost 2 bases at V and 8 bases at J; junction bases unmatched: 14. In germline, CDR1 is SNHLY, CDR2 FYNNEI. DNA for the CDR3: TGTGCCAGCAGTGAAACACAGACTAGCGCTATTTACTATGAGCAGTTCTTC. This codes for CASSETQTSAIYYEQFF.

The rearrangement links TRBV7-3 to TRBJ2-3; D may be TRBD2 (5 bases). Germline loops: CDR1 SGHTA, CDR2 FQGTGA. This CDR3 is 15 amino acids long. The ends were cut back, 5 bases at V and 6 bases at J, with 18 bases in the middle. The CDR3 here is CASSPTWGRRDTQYF. In DNA form, the CDR3 reads TGTGCCAGCAGCCCTACTTGGGGTCGGAGGGATACGCAGTATTTT. Full variable domain (outside the CDR3, taken from reference TRBV7-3 and TRBJ2-3): GAGVSQTPSNKVTEKGKYVELRCDPISGHTALYWYRQSLGQGPEFLIYFQGTGAADDSGLPNDRFFAVRPEGSVSTLKIQRTERGDSAVYLCASSPTWGRRDTQYFGPGTRLTVL.

This chain joins TRBV6-1 and TRBJ2-3, with TRBD1 as a possible D gene (6 bases). V was pared by 8 bases and J by 3 bases, with 12 bases between. The germline V gene has CDR1 MNHNS and CDR2 SASEGT. This CDR3 has 13 residues. Here the CDR3 DNA reads TGTGCCAGCGGTACAGGGATGACAGATACGCAGTATTTT. This codes for CASGTGMTDTQYF.

The chain joins TRBV19 to TRBJ1-4, with unresolved D. This CDR3 is built from 16 residues. Germline values: CDR1 LNHDA, CDR2 SQIVND (reference sequence). Trimming took off 5 bases at V and 0 bases at J, with 13 bases between the two ends. The CDR3 loop reads CASSVGRTATNEKLFF. CDR3 nucleotides: TGTGCCAGTAGTGTCGGGAGAACTGCAACTAATGAAAAACTGTTTTTT.

The J gene is TRBJ2-7, the V gene TRBV6-1, with D maybe TRBD1 (6 bases). V lost 6 bases, J lost 0 bases, and 12 bases lay in between. The germline gives CDR1 MNHNS, CDR2 SASEGT. The CDR3 totals 14 residues. In DNA, the CDR3 is TGTGCCAGCAGCAGACAGGCGGGCTCCTACGAGCAGTACTTC. Its translation: CASSRQAGSYEQYF.

J is TRBJ1-2 and V is TRBV30; tentative D call: TRBD1 (6 bases). Germline values: CDR1 GTSNPN, CDR2 SVGIG (reference sequence). This CDR3 comprises 15 residues. V was clipped by 1 base and J by 5 bases, with 17 bases between them. The DNA for the CDR3 is TGTGCCTGGAGTGAGAAAACAGGGCTCACTTATGGCTACACCTTC. Translated, it gives CAWSEKTGLTYGYTF.

The CDR3 DNA reads TGTGCCAGTAGCAGGGGAGACAGGGGTGGAGGCAATCAGCCCCAGCATTTT. This translates into CASSRGDRGGGNQPQHF. The chain carries TRBV19 and TRBJ1-5; 8 bases map to TRBD1. The CDR3 has 17 residues. J lost 2 bases, V lost 6 bases, and 12 bases had no gene match. In germline, CDR1 is LNHDA, CDR2 SQIVND (reference sequence).

The chain carries TRBV28 and TRBJ2-3; 11 nucleotides align to TRBD2. Looked up from germline, CDR1 is MDHEN and CDR2 is SYDVKM. The V segment lost 7 bases and the J segment 5 bases; nucleotides outside the gene matches: 14. The CDR3 runs to 17 residues. The CDR3 DNA reads TGTGCCAGCACCCCGGGGGGGCTAGCGGGAGGAAAAGATACGCAGTATTTT. It is translated as CASTPGGLAGGKDTQYF. The whole variable domain, filled in from reference TRBV28 and TRBJ2-3, reads DVKVTQSSRYLVKRTGEKVFLECVQDMDHENMFWYRQDPGLGLRLIYFSYDVKMKEKGDIPEGYSVSREKKERFSLILESASTNQTSMYLCASTPGGLAGGKDTQYFGPGTRLTVL.

The chain joins TRBV28 to TRBJ2-1; 9 bases are shared with TRBD2. Trimming cost V 4 bases and J 0 bases; bases outside gene matches: 4. Germline V lookup: CDR1 MDHEN, CDR2 SYDVKM. This CDR3 has 16 residues. The CDR3 loop is CASSSLAGSSYNEQFF. The DNA for the CDR3 is TGTGCCAGCAGTTCGCTAGCGGGGAGCTCCTACAATGAGCAGTTCTTC.

This rearrangement joins TRBV5-1 to TRBJ2-3; 12 nucleotides align to TRBD2. The CDR3 loop spans 16 amino acids. Germline V gene sequence: CDR1 SGHRS, CDR2 YFSETQ. V gave up 4 bases and J gave up 3 bases; unmatched junction bases: 6. Here the CDR3 DNA reads TGCGCCAGCAGCCTCGGACTAGCGGGGAGTACAGATACGCAGTATTTT. It specifies CASSLGLAGSTDTQYF. The whole variable domain, filled in from reference TRBV5-1 and TRBJ2-3, reads KAGVTQTPRYLIKTRGQQVTLSCSPISGHRSVSWYQQTPGQGLQFLFEYFSETQRNKGNFPGRFSGRQFSNSRSEMNVSTLELGDSALYLCASSLGLAGSTDTQYFGPGTRLTVL.

The chain has TRBV5-1 and TRBJ2-1; perhaps TRBD2 as D (5 bases). V lost 1 base to trimming and J lost 2 bases, with 10 bases between them. The CDR3 has 15 residues. Germline V lookup: CDR1 SGHRS, CDR2 YFSETQ. The CDR3 sequence is CASSLSLAPYNEQFF. The CDR3 region has the DNA TGCGCCAGCAGCTTGTCGCTAGCCCCCTACAATGAGCAGTTCTTC.

This chain connects TRBV5-4 to TRBJ2-3, with 8 bases lining up with TRBD1. The V segment lost 10 bases and the J segment 5 bases; nucleotides outside the gene matches: 12. The CDR3 loop spans 14 amino acids. Germline values: CDR1 SGHNT, CDR2 YYREEE (reference sequence). The CDR3 DNA reads as TGTGCCGCGGTGGACAGGGCGGCTGGAGATACGCAGTATTTT. It encodes CAAVDRAAGDTQYF.

The chain combines TRBV20-1 with TRBJ2-7; tentative D call: TRBD1 (6 bases). The germline gives CDR1 DFQATT, CDR2 SNEGSKA (reference sequence). V was cut by 3 bases and J by 6 bases, with 9 bases left in between. The CDR3 is 11 amino acids. The CDR3 loop is CSASQGLEQYF. The DNA of the CDR3 is TGCAGTGCTAGTCAGGGGCTCGAGCAGTACTTC.

The chain has TRBV7-6 and TRBJ2-5, with 8 nucleotides matching TRBD2. V dropped 5 bases and J dropped 8; count of bases not matched to a gene: 13. The germline CDR1 and CDR2 sequences are SGHVS and FNYEAQ. This CDR3 is built from 15 residues. CDR3 bases: TGTGCCAGCAGCCAAGCGAGCGGGAGTCGAGTAACCCAGTACTTC. Protein product: CASSQASGSRVTQYF.

This clone was detected once. The J gene is TRBJ1-1, the V gene TRBV6-1, with 10 bases aligning to TRBD1. Germline trimming cut 8 bases from V and 5 bases from J; bases unmatched to any gene: 8. Germline CDR1 MNHNS, CDR2 SASEGT. This CDR3 region has 14 residues. This chain's CDR3 is CASGQGVGGTEAFF. CDR3 DNA: TGTGCCAGCGGACAGGGGGTAGGAGGTACTGAAGCTTTCTTT.

V is TRBV27 and J is TRBJ1-2; 9 bases align to TRBD1. V dropped 6 bases and J dropped 4; count of bases not matched to a gene: 3. The CDR3 consists of 13 residues. Per germline, CDR1 MNHEY and CDR2 SMNVEV (reference sequence). CDR3 sequence reads: CASRGTGPYGYTF. The CDR3 bases are TGTGCCAGCAGAGGGACAGGGCCCTATGGCTACACCTTC.

The chain recombines TRBV7-4 with TRBJ1-2; weak D call: TRBD1 (5 bases). Germline-derived CDR1 and CDR2 are SGHVT and SQSDAQ. The germline V and J ends were trimmed by 8 bases and 3 bases, with 19 bases remaining between them. The CDR3 is made up of 15 amino acids. The CDR3 spells CASPRAQGLDYGYTF. CDR3 DNA: TGTGCCAGCCCTAGGGCCCAGGGCCTAGACTATGGCTACACCTTC.